The 23 T cell receptor beta chains below come from one sample, sequenced in a study of T cell responses to AZD1222 COVID-19 vaccine. Only in-frame clones appear in the TCRdb table, and some are missing; sequencing was by immunoSEQ multiplex PCR. Of around 160,000 clones in the sample, about 88% were seen once. The sample in question was peripheral blood, obtained on day 0 of AZD1222 vaccination. The receptors here all came from an adult in good health.

V is TRBV5-5 and J is TRBJ2-2; D may correspond to TRBD1 or TRBD2 (5 bases each). V was pared by 0 bases and J by 0 bases, with 9 bases between. There are 16 residues in the CDR3. Germline CDR1 reads SGHKS; CDR2 reads YYEKEE (reference sequence). The CDR3 region has the DNA TGTGCCAGCAGCTTGGCGGGACGCACGAACACCGGGGAGCTGTTTTTT. The encoded protein is CASSLAGRTNTGELFF.

The chain couples TRBV9 to TRBJ2-3; 7 nucleotides align to TRBD1. The CDR3 has 15 residues. The V gene end was trimmed by 2 bases and the J gene end by 0 bases; junction bases not matched to a gene: 3. From germline, CDR1 is SGDLS and CDR2 YYNGEE. The CDR3 DNA reads TGTGCCAGCAGCGTTACAGGGGTAAGCACAGATACGCAGTATTTT. It is translated as CASSVTGVSTDTQYF.

This chain joins TRBV13 and TRBJ2-1; 8 positions agree with TRBD2. CDR1 is PRHDT and CDR2 is FYEKMQ in the germline V gene (reference sequence). J lost 5 bases, V lost 0 bases, and 3 bases had no gene match. The CDR3 sequence is 15 residues long. CDR3 loop: CASSLGLAGNNEQFF. The CDR3 DNA is TGTGCCAGCAGCTTAGGTCTAGCGGGTAACAATGAGCAGTTCTTC.

This clone was counted a single time. The gene calls are TRBV19 and TRBJ2-7; D gene uncertain. CDR1 LNHDA and CDR2 SQIVND come from the germline V gene (reference sequence). V was cut by 8 bases and J by 2 bases, with 10 bases left in between. The CDR3 has 12 amino acids. As DNA, the CDR3 is TGTGCCAGTGCGCGCTCCCCCTACGAGCAGTACTTC. The encoded protein is CASARSPYEQYF.

The chain couples TRBV4-1 to TRBJ1-3, with D hard to call. The CDR3 consists of 14 residues. V was shortened by 0 bases and J by 4 bases, with 7 bases between the two germline ends. CDR1 is MGHRA and CDR2 is YSYEKL in the germline V gene. The CDR3 coding sequence is TGCGCCAGCAGCCAAGAAGGAGACGGAAACACCATATATTTT. Translating gives CASSQEGDGNTIYF.

The gene calls are TRBV7-2 and TRBJ2-1, with 7 bases that match TRBD1. Trimming at V came to 5 bases and at J to 2 bases, leaving 6 bases not matched to a gene. The CDR3 sequence is 15 residues long. Germline assignment: CDR1 SGHTA and CDR2 FQGNSA. The CDR3 bases are TGTGCCAGCAGCATGACAGGGTCTCCCTACAATGAGCAGTTCTTC. Translation: CASSMTGSPYNEQFF.

The genes are TRBV3-1 (or the pseudogene TRBV3-2) and TRBJ1-1, with TRBD1 identical over 9 bases. V lost 0 bases, J lost 8 bases, and 4 bases stayed unmatched. The CDR3 extends over 14 amino acids. CDR1 is LGHDT, CDR2 YNNKEL, per germline (reference sequence). The CDR3 is CASSQEWGTGEAFF. CDR3 nucleotides: TGTGCCAGCAGCCAAGAGTGGGGGACAGGGGAAGCTTTCTTT.

V gene TRBV6-5 combines with J gene TRBJ2-7; the match to TRBD2 covers 7 bases. Germline loops: CDR1 MNHEY, CDR2 SVGAGI. CDR3 length: 14 amino acids. With 6 bases clipped from V and 0 bases from J, the junction kept 5 bases outside the gene matches. The CDR3 reads CASRFSGASYEQYF. CDR3 DNA: TGTGCCAGCAGGTTCAGCGGGGCCTCCTACGAGCAGTACTTC.

The CDR3 loop reads CAWSVLASNQPQHF. In DNA form, the CDR3 reads TGTGCCTGGAGTGTACTGGCGAGCAATCAGCCCCAGCATTTT. The chain couples TRBV30 to TRBJ1-5; unclear D gene. The germline CDR1 and CDR2 sequences are GTSNPN and SVGIG (reference sequence). V gave up 0 bases and J gave up 1 base, with 7 bases separating them. The CDR3 consists of 14 residues. The whole variable domain, filled in from reference TRBV30 and TRBJ1-5, reads SQTIHQWPATLVQPVGSPLSLECTVEGTSNPNLYWYRQAAGRGLQLLFYSVGIGQISSEVPQNLSASRPQDRQFILSSKKLLLSDSGFYLCAWSVLASNQPQHFGDGTRLSIL.

The J gene is TRBJ2-1, the V gene TRBV6-4; D remains ambiguous. CDR1 and CDR2 from the germline V gene are MRHNA and SNTAGT. The CDR3 totals 12 residues. Trimming removed 8 bases at V and 8 bases at J, with 13 bases between. The CDR3 nucleotides read TGTGCCAGCTCGCCCGGTAGGGATGAGCAGTTCTTC. This encodes CASSPGRDEQFF.

The V gene is TRBV28, the J gene TRBJ1-5; D gene uncertain. CDR3 length: 16 amino acids. V lost 2 bases, J lost 3 bases, and 14 bases lay in between. Germline values: CDR1 MDHEN, CDR2 SYDVKM. In nucleotides, the CDR3 is TGTGCCAGCAGTTTACATGGGGTTCTCGACAATCAGCCCCAGCATTTT. Protein product: CASSLHGVLDNQPQHF.

The CDR3 sequence is CASTLLASGTEQYF. CDR3 bases: TGTGCCAGCACCTTGTTGGCTAGCGGGACTGAGCAGTACTTC. This chain joins TRBV7-9 and TRBJ2-7; 9 bases are shared with TRBD2. The CDR3 contains 14 residues. Unmatched junction bases numbered 11, after V lost 7 bases and J lost 7 bases. Per germline, CDR1 SEHNR and CDR2 FQNEAQ (reference sequence). Looking up the rest from reference TRBV7-9 and TRBJ2-7 gives the full variable domain: DTGVSQNPRHKITKRGQNVTFRCDPISEHNRLYWYRQTLGQGPEFLTYFQNEAQLEKSRLLSDRFSAERPKGSFSTLEIQRTEQGDSAMYLCASTLLASGTEQYFGPGTRLTVT.

The chain uses TRBV29-1 and TRBJ1-4; the D gene is possibly TRBD1 (5 bases). This CDR3 spans 12 amino acids. In germline, CDR1 is SQVTM, CDR2 ANQGSEA. With 4 bases removed from V and 7 bases from J, the gap between germline ends came to 10 bases. The CDR3 is CSVGGGAEKLFF. In DNA form, the CDR3 reads TGCAGCGTTGGCGGGGGAGCTGAAAAACTGTTTTTT.

The genes are TRBV24-1 and TRBJ2-1, with D possibly matching TRBD1 (5 bases). The CDR3 runs to 15 residues. Trimming pared 7 bases from V and 7 bases from J, leaving 19 bases between. CDR1 KGHDR and CDR2 SFDVKD come from the germline V gene. DNA of the CDR3: TGTGCCACCAGCCCAAGGGGATCGTCTCAAAATGAGCAGTTCTTC. This translates into CATSPRGSSQNEQFF.

The genes are TRBV11-2 and TRBJ1-1, with D uncertain. Trimming took off 7 bases at V and 3 bases at J, with 6 bases between the two ends. The germline CDR1 and CDR2 sequences are SGHAT and FQNNGV. This CDR3 has 11 residues. The CDR3 is CASKIDTEAFF. The CDR3 DNA follows: TGTGCCAGCAAGATAGACACTGAAGCTTTCTTT.

The CDR3 coding sequence is TGCGCCAGCAGCCCCACCGGGGAGCTGTTTTTT. It encodes CASSPTGELFF. The chain links TRBV5-1 to TRBJ2-2; the D is unclear. The CDR3 length is 11 residues. Per germline, CDR1 SGHRS and CDR2 YFSETQ. V shed 4 bases and J shed 4 bases, with 2 bases lying between them.

V gene TRBV6-5 combines with J gene TRBJ1-2; D ambiguous. V dropped 6 bases and J dropped 2 bases, with 10 bases sitting between them. The CDR3 is 13 amino acids. Germline V gene lookup returns CDR1 MNHEY and CDR2 SVGAGI. Here the CDR3 DNA reads TGTGCCAGCAGCTCGATGGGCAACTATGGCTACACCTTC. Translating it yields CASSSMGNYGYTF.

V usage is TRBV5-1 and J usage is TRBJ1-1; a possible D gene is TRBD1 (6 bases). This CDR3 contains 15 residues. The V gene's germline CDR1 is SGHRS and CDR2 YFSETQ. Trimming removed 4 bases at V and 7 bases at J, with 20 bases between. The CDR3 is CASSPWAGVQGEAFF. The CDR3, as DNA: TGCGCCAGCAGCCCATGGGCAGGGGTACAGGGTGAAGCTTTCTTT. Full variable domain (remainder filled in from reference TRBV5-1 and TRBJ1-1): KAGVTQTPRYLIKTRGQQVTLSCSPISGHRSVSWYQQTPGQGLQFLFEYFSETQRNKGNFPGRFSGRQFSNSRSEMNVSTLELGDSALYLCASSPWAGVQGEAFFGQGTRLTVV.

The J gene is TRBJ1-2, the V gene TRBV4-1; tentative D call: TRBD1 (5 bases). Trimming cost V 1 base and J 4 bases, with 13 bases left between them. The CDR3 covers 15 residues. In germline, CDR1 is MGHRA, CDR2 YSYEKL. CDR3 sequence reads: CASSQVPGSSYGYTF. In DNA, the CDR3 is TGCGCCAGCAGCCAAGTTCCAGGGTCTTCCTATGGCTACACCTTC.

This sequence joins TRBV27 and TRBJ1-5, with D unclear. CDR3 length: 14 amino acids. Per germline, CDR1 MNHEY and CDR2 SMNVEV (reference sequence). The V gene lost 9 bases and the J gene lost 0 bases, with 12 bases spanning the gap. This CDR3 reads CARSRLISNQPQHF. The DNA of the CDR3 is TGTGCCAGATCCAGACTAATTAGCAATCAGCCCCAGCATTTT.

V is TRBV5-6 and J is TRBJ2-7; maybe TRBD1 (6 bases). Looked up from germline, CDR1 is SGHDT and CDR2 is YYEEEE. Trimming stripped 4 bases from V and 6 bases from J, with 20 bases between. The CDR3 loop spans 15 amino acids. The CDR3 DNA is TGTGCCAGCAGCCCAAGTCGATGGACAGTTCGCGAGCAGTACTTC. Its translation: CASSPSRWTVREQYF.

The chain has TRBV19 and TRBJ1-2; TRBD1 might be the D (6 bases). The CDR3 length is 16 residues. Germline assignment: CDR1 LNHDA and CDR2 SQIVND (reference sequence). V was cut by 9 bases and J by 4 bases, with 24 bases left in between. The CDR3 region has the DNA TGTGCCAGCCGGTTGACAGGATCGGCGGGAGCCTATGGCTACACCTTC. Encoded protein: CASRLTGSAGAYGYTF.

CDR3 region: CASSSLGTPGSNQPQHF. The CDR3 DNA follows: TGTGCCAGCAGCTCGCTAGGGACACCCGGGAGCAATCAGCCCCAGCATTTT. The chain uses TRBV7-2 and TRBJ1-5; D possibly corresponds to TRBD1 (6 bases). The CDR3 sequence is 17 residues long. Per germline, CDR1 SGHTA and CDR2 FQGNSA. Trimming pared 4 bases from V and 1 base from J, leaving 17 bases between.